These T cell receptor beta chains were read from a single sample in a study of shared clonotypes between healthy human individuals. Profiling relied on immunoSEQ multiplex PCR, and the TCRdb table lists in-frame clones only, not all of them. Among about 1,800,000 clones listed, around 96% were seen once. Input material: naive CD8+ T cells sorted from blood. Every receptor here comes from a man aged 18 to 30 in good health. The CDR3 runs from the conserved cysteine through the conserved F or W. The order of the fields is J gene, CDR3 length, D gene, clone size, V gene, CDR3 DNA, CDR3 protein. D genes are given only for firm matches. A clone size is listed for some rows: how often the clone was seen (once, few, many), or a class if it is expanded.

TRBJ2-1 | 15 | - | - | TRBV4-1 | TGCGCCAGCAGCCAAGACGGAAGCTCCTACAATGAGCAGTTCTTC | CASSQDGSSYNEQFF
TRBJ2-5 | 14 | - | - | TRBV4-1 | TGCGCCAGCAACCAAGATCTTAGCGTAGAGACCCAGTACTTC | CASNQDLSVETQYF
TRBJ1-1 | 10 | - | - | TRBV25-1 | TGTGCCAGCGGGGCAGCTGAAGCTTTCTTT | CASGAAEAFF
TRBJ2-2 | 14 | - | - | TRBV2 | TGTGCCAGCAGTGAGCGGTTGGACACCGGGGAGCTGTTTTTT | CASSERLDTGELFF
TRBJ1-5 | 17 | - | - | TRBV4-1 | TGCGCCAGCAGCCAGGAAAGTACAGGGAGGTTCAATCAGCCCCAGCATTTT | CASSQESTGRFNQPQHF
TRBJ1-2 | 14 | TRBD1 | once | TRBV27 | TGTGCCAGCAGCAGGGGGGGGCAGGGCTATGGCTACACCTTC | CASSRGGQGYGYTF
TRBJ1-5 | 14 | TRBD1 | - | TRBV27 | TGTGCCAGCAGTTCGACAGGGAGTAATCAGCCCCAGCATTTT | CASSSTGSNQPQHF
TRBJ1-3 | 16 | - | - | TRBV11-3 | TGTGCCAGCAGCCCTCGCGGGGGCTTCGCTGGAAACACCATATATTTT | CASSPRGGFAGNTIYF
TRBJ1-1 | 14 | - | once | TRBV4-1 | TGCGCCAGCAGCCAAGATGGGGTGGGCACTGAAGCTTTCTTT | CASSQDGVGTEAFF
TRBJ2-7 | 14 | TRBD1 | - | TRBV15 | TGTGCCACCAGCATCGACAGGGGGGCCTACGAGCAGTACTTC | CATSIDRGAYEQYF
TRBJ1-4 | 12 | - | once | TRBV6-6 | TGTGCCAGCAGTTACTCGTGGGAAAAACTGTTTTTT | CASSYSWEKLFF
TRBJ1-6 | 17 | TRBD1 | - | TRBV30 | TGTGCCTGGAGTGGGGGACAGGGGGGATTTTATAATTCACCCCTCCACTTT | CAWSGGQGGFYNSPLHF
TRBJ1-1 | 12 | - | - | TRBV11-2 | TGTGCCAGCAGCCCCGGGACGGCTGAAGCTTTCTTT | CASSPGTAEAFF
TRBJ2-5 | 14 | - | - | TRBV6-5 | TGTGCCAGCAGTTACGACGCCTCCCGGGAGACCCAGTACTTC | CASSYDASRETQYF
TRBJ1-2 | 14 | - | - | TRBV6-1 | TGTGCCAGCAGTGAATACCTGGGGGGAGACGGCTACACCTTC | CASSEYLGGDGYTF
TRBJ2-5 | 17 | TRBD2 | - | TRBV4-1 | TGCGCCAGCAGCCAAGATTGGAGCGGGGGGGAACAAGAGACCCAGTACTTC | CASSQDWSGGEQETQYF
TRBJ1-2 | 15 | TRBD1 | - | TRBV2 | TGTGCCAGCAGTAAACTGGACAGGGGATTCTATGGCTACACCTTC | CASSKLDRGFYGYTF
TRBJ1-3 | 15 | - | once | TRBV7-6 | TGTGCCAGCAGCTTATGGGCACCCTCTGGAAACACCATATATTTT | CASSLWAPSGNTIYF
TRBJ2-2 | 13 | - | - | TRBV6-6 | TGTGCCAGCAGTCCCTCGGACCCCGGGGAGCTGTTTTTT | CASSPSDPGELFF
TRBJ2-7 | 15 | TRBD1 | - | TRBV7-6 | TGTGCCAGCAGCTTAGGACAGGGGGGGACCTACGAGCAGTACTTC | CASSLGQGGTYEQYF
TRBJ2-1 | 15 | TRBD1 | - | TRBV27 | TGTGCCAGCAGTCCCGGGACAGCCAACTACAATGAGCAGTTCTTC | CASSPGTANYNEQFF
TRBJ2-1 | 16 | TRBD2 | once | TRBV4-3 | TGCGCCAGCAGCCAAGATACGGGGGAGGGTAACAATGAGCAGTTCTTC | CASSQDTGEGNNEQFF
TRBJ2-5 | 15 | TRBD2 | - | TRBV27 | TGTGCCAGCAGTTTAGGCGGGGGGAACCAAGAGACCCAGTACTTC | CASSLGGGNQETQYF
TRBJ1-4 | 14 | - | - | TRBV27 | TGTGCCAGCAGTTTATCGCCAGTAGGTGAAAAACTGTTTTTT | CASSLSPVGEKLFF
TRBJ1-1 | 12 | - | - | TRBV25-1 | TGTGCCAGCACTCTCGGGAACACTGAAGCTTTCTTT | CASTLGNTEAFF
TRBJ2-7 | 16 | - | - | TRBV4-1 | TGCGCCAGCAGCCCCCCCGGAGGGGGGGACCCCTACGAGCAGTACTTC | CASSPPGGGDPYEQYF
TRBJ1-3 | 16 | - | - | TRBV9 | TGTGCCAGCAGCGTTTCCGGCAGGGCCCCTGGAAACACCATATATTTT | CASSVSGRAPGNTIYF
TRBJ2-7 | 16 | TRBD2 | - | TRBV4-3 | TGCGCCAGCAGCCAAACCCTAGCGGAGAGCTCCTACGAGCAGTACTTC | CASSQTLAESSYEQYF
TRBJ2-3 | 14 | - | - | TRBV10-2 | TGCGCCAGCAGTGATTCGGGATGGGCAGATACGCAGTATTTT | CASSDSGWADTQYF
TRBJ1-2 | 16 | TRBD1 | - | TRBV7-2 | TGTGCCAGCAGCTTAGGGGTAGGGGGCAGAAACGGCGGCTACACCTTC | CASSLGVGGRNGGYTF
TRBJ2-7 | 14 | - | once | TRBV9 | TGTGCCAGCAGCGTAGGGGGCTTCGGCTACGAGCAGTACTTC | CASSVGGFGYEQYF
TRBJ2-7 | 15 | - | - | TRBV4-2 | TGTGCCAGCAGCCAAGTAGGGCAGGTTAACTACGAGCAGTACTTC | CASSQVGQVNYEQYF
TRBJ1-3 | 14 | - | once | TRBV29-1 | TGCAGCGTTGACGGGGGAGCTGCTGGAAACACCATATATTTT | CSVDGGAAGNTIYF
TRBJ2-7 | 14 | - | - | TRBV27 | TGTGCCAGCAGCCCAGGGGGGGTCTCCTACGAGCAGTACTTC | CASSPGGVSYEQYF
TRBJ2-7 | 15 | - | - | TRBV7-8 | TGTGCCAGCAGCTCAGGACAAATCGCCACCTACGAGCAGTACTTC | CASSSGQIATYEQYF
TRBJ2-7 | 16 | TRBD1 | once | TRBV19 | TGTGCCAGTAGTATAGAACCGGGACAGGGTATATACGAGCAGTACTTC | CASSIEPGQGIYEQYF
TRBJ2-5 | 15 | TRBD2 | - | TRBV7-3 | TGTGCCAGCAGCTTAGCGGGGGGGTACCAAGAGACCCAGTACTTC | CASSLAGGYQETQYF